The entry below describes one TCR beta chain. The source of the sample is a study of graft-versus-host responses after intestinal transplantation. Study as a whole: Recipients had transplants, and these were multivisceral, liver-intestinal, or isolated intestinal. Among the recipients, all got anti-thymocyte globulin induction and then tacrolimus and steroids for roughly three years.

This CDR3 has 17 residues. Trimming took 4 bases from V and 5 from J; bases not matched to a gene: 9. The germline CDR1 and CDR2 sequences are SGHRS and YFSETQ. Tissue processing of the graft released intraepithelial and lamina propria lymphocytes from it. Clones were read by immunoSEQ multiplex PCR, and TCRdb kept only the in-frame ones, dropping some. The table shows 25,000 to 35,000 clones, with 65% to 80% occurring only once. Sequenced material: ileum tissue, taken 98 days after intestinal transplantation. The gene calls are TRBV5-1 and TRBJ2-5; 15 positions agree with TRBD2. The TCR originated in a human patient who received an intestinal transplant, so some T cells may come from the graft donor. CDR3 sequence reads: CASSTGLAGGLPETQYF. CDR3 nucleotide sequence: TGCGCCAGCAGCACGGGACTAGCGGGAGGTCTGCCGGAGACCCAGTACTTC.